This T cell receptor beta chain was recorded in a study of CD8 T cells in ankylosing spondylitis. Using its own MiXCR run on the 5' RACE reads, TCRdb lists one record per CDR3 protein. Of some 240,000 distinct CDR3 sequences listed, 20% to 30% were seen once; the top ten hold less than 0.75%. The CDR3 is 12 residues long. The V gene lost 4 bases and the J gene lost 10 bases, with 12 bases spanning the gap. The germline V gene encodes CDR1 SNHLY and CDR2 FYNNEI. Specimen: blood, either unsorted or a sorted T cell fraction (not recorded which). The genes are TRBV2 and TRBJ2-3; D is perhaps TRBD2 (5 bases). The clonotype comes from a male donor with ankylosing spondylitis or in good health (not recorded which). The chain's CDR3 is CASSVPLEAQYF. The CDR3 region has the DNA TGTGCCAGCAGTGTCCCCTTGGAGGCGCAGTATTTT.